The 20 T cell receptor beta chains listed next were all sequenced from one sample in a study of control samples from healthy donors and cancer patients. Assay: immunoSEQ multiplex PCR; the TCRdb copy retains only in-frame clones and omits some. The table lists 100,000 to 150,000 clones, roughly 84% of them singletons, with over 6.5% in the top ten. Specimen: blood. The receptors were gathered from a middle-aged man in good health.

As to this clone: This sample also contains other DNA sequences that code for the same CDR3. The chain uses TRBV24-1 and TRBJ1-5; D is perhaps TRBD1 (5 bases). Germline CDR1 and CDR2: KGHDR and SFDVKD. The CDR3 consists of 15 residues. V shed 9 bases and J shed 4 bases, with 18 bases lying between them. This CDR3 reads CATSSGQGLNQPQHF. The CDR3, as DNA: TGTGCCACCTCTAGTGGCCAGGGATTAAATCAGCCCCAGCATTTT.

The CDR3 nucleotides read TGCAGCGCCGTATCCAGGGGGCCGAACACTGAAGCTTTCTTT. Encoded protein: CSAVSRGPNTEAFF. The rearrangement uses TRBV29-1 and TRBJ1-1; 8 bases are a match to TRBD1. The germline V gene has CDR1 SQVTM and CDR2 ANQGSEA. The CDR3 loop spans 14 amino acids. Germline trimming cut 7 bases from V and 1 base from J; bases unmatched to any gene: 8.

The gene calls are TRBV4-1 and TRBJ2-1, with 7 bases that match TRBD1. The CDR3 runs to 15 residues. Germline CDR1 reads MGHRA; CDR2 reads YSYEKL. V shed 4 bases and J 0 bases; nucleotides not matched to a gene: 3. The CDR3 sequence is CASSLRQGSYNEQFF. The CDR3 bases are TGCGCCAGCAGCCTACGACAGGGCTCCTACAATGAGCAGTTCTTC.

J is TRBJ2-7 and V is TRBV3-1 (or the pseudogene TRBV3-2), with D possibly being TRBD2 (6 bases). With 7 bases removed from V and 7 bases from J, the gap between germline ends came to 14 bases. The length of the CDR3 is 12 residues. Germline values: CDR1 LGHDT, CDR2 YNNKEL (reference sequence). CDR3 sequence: CASTLGRGEQYF. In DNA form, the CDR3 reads TGTGCCAGCACCCTCGGCCGGGGGGAGCAGTACTTC.

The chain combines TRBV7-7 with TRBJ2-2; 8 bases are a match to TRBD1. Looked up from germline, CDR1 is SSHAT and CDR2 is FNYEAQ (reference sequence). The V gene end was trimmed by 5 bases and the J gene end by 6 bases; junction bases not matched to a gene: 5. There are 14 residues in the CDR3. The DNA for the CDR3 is TGTGCCAGCAGCCCGGACAGGGCCCCCGGGGAGCTGTTTTTT. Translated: CASSPDRAPGELFF.

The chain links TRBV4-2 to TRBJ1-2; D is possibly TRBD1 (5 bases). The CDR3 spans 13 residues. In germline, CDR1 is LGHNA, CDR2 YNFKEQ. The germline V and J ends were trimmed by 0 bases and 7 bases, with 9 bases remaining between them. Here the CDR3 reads CASSQEGRAGYTF. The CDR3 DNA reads TGTGCCAGCAGCCAAGAGGGCAGGGCTGGCTACACCTTC.

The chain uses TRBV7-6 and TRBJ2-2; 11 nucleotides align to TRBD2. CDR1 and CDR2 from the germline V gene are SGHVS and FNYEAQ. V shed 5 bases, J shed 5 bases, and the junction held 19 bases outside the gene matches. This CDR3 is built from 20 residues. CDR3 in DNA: TGTGCCAGCAGCCCGCAGCGGCTAGCGGGGGGCCATTCCACGACCGGGGAGCTGTTTTTT. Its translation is CASSPQRLAGGHSTTGELFF.

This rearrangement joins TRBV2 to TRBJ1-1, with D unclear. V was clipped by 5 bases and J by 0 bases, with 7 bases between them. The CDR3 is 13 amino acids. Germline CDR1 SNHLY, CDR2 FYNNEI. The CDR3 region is CASSPEMNTEAFF. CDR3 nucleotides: TGTGCCAGCAGTCCAGAGATGAACACTGAAGCTTTCTTT.

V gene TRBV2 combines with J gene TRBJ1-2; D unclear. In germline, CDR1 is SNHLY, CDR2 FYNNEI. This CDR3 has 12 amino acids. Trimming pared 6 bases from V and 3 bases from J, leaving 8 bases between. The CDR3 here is CASSQEDYGYTF. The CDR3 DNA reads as TGTGCCAGCAGCCAGGAGGACTATGGCTACACCTTC.

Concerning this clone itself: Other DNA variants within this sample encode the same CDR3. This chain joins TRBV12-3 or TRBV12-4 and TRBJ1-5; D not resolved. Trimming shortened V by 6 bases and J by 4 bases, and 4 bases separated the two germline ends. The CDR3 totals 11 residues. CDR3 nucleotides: TGTGCCAGCAGCTATAATCAGCCCCAGCATTTT. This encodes CASSYNQPQHF.

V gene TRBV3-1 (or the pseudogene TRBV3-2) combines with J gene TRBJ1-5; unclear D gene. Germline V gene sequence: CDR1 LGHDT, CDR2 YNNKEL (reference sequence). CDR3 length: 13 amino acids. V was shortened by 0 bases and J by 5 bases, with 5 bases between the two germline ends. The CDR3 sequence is CASSQEYDQPQHF. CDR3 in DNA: TGTGCCAGCAGCCAAGAATATGATCAGCCCCAGCATTTT.

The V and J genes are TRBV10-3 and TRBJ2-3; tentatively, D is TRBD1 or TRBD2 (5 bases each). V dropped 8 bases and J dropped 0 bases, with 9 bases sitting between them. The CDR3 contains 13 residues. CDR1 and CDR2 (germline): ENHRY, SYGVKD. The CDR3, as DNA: TGTGCCATCGGTTGGGGGAGCACAGATACGCAGTATTTT. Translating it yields CAIGWGSTDTQYF.

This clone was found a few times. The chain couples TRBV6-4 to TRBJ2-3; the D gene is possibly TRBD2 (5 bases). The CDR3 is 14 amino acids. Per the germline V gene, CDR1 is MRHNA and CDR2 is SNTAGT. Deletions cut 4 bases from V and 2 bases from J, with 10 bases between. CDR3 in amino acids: CASSASGSTDTQYF. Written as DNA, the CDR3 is TGTGCCAGCAGTGCCAGCGGATCCACAGATACGCAGTATTTT.

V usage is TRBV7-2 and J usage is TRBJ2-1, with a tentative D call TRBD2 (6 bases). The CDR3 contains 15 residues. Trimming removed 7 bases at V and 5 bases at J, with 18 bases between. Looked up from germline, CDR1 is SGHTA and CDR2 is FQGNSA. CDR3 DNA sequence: TGTGCCAGCACCCCAGCCGGGACTCCAAACAATGAGCAGTTCTTC. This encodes CASTPAGTPNNEQFF.

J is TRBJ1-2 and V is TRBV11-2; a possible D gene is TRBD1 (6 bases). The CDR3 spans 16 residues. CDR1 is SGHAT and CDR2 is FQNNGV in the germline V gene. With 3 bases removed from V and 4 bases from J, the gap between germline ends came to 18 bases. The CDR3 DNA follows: TGTGCCAGCAGCTTGGGGGGGGCCATGGGAATCTATGGCTACACCTTC. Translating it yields CASSLGGAMGIYGYTF.

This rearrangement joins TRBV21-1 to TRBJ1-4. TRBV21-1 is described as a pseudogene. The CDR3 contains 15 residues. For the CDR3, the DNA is TGTGCCAGCAGCGGGGGTACGGCAACTAATGAAAAACTGTTTTTT. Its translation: CASSGGTATNEKLFF.

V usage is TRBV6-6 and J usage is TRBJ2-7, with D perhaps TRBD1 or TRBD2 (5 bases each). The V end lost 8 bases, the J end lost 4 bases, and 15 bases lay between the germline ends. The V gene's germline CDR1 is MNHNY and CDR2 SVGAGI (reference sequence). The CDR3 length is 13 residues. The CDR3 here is CASGLGNRYEQYF. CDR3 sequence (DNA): TGTGCCAGCGGACTGGGAAACAGGTACGAGCAGTACTTC.

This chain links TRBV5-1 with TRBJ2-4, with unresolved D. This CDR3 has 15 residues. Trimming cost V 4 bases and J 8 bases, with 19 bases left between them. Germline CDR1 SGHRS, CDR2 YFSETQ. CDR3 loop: CASSPTPGREDIQYF. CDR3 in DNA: TGCGCCAGCAGCCCGACCCCGGGTCGTGAGGACATTCAGTACTTC.

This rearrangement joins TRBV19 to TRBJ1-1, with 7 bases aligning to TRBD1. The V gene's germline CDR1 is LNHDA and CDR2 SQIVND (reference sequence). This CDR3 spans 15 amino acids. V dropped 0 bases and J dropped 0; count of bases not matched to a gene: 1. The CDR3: CASSIEGGLNTEAFF. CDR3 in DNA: TGTGCCAGTAGTATAGAAGGGGGCCTGAACACTGAAGCTTTCTTT.

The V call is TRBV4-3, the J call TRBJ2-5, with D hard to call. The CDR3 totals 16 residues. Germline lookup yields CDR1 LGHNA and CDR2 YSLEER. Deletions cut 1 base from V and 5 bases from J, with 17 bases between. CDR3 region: CASSQGGRSLGETQYF. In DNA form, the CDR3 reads TGCGCCAGCAGCCAAGGAGGACGCTCCCTCGGGGAGACCCAGTACTTC.